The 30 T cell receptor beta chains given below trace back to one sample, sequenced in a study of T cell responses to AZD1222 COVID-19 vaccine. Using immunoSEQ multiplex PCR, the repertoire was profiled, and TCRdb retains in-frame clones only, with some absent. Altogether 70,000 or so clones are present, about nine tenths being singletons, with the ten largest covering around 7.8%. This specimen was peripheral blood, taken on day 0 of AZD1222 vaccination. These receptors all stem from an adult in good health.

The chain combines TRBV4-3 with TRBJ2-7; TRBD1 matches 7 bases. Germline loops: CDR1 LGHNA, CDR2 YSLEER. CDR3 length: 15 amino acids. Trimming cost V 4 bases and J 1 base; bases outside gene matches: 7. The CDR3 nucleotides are TGCGCCAGCAGCCCGGCGACAGGGCCATCCTACGAGCAGTACTTC. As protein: CASSPATGPSYEQYF.

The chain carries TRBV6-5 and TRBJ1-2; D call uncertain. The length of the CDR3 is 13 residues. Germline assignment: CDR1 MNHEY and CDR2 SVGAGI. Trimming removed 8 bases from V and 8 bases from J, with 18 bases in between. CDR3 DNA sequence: TGTGCCAGCTCGGAGGTGGGAGATTACGGCTACACCTTC. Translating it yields CASSEVGDYGYTF.

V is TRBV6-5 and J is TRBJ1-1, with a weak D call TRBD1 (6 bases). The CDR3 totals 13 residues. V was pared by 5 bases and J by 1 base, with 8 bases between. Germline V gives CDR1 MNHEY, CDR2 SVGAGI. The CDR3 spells CASSIQGNTEAFF. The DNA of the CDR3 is TGTGCCAGCAGTATACAGGGGAACACTGAAGCTTTCTTT.

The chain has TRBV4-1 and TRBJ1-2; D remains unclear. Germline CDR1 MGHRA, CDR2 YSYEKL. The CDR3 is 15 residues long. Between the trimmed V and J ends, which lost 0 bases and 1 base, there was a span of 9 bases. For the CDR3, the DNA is TGCGCCAGCAGCCAAGATCCGGTCAATAACTATGGCTACACCTTC. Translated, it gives CASSQDPVNNYGYTF.

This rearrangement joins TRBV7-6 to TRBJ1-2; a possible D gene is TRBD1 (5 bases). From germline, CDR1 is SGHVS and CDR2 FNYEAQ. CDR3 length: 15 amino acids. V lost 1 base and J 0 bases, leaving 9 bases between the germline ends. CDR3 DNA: TGTGCCAGCAGCTTAGGGGACCAAGCTAACTATGGCTACACCTTC. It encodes CASSLGDQANYGYTF. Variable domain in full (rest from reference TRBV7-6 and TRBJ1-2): GAGVSQSPRYKVTKRGQDVALRCDPISGHVSLYWYRQALGQGPEFLTYFNYEAQQDKSGLPNDRFSAERPEGSISTLTIQRTEQRDSAMYRCASSLGDQANYGYTFGSGTRLTVV.

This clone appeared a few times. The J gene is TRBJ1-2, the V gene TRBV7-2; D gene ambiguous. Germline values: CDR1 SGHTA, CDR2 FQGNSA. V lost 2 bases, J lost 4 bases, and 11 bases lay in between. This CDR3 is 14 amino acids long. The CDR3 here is CASSLNVGPYGYTF. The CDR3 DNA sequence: TGTGCCAGCAGCTTAAACGTAGGCCCCTATGGCTACACCTTC.

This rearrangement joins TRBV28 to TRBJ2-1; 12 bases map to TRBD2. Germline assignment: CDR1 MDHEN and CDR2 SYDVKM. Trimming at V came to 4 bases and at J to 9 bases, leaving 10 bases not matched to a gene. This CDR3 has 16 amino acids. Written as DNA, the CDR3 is TGTGCCAGCAGTTCTCCGACTAGCGGGAGACGGAGTGAGCAGTTCTTC. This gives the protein CASSSPTSGRRSEQFF.

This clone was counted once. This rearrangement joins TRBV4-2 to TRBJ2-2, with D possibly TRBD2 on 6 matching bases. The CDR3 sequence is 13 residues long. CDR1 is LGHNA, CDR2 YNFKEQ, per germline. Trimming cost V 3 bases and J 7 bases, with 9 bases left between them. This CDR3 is CASSQGGGGELFF. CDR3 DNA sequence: TGTGCCAGCAGCCAGGGGGGAGGCGGGGAGCTGTTTTTT.

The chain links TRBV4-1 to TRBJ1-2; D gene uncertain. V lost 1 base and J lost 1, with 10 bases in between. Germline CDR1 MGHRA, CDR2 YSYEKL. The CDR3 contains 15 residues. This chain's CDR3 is CASSQGEALNYGYTF. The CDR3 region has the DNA TGCGCCAGCAGCCAAGGAGAAGCGCTTAACTATGGCTACACCTTC.

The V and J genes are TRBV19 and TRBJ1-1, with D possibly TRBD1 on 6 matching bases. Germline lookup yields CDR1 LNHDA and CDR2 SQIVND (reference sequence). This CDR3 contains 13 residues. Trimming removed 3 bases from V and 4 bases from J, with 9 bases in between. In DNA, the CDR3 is TGTGCCAGTAGTATGGGGGCCGGCACTGAAGCTTTCTTT. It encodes CASSMGAGTEAFF.

The CDR3 loop reads CASSTGTEGDWSEKLFF. The CDR3 DNA sequence: TGTGCCAGCAGTACCGGGACAGAGGGGGACTGGTCTGAAAAACTGTTTTTT. The chain employs TRBV25-1 and TRBJ1-4; 7 bases match TRBD1. The germline CDR1 and CDR2 sequences are MGHDK and SYGVNS. CDR3 length: 17 residues. Losses at the gene ends were 5 bases for V and 7 bases for J; bases not matched to a gene: 16.

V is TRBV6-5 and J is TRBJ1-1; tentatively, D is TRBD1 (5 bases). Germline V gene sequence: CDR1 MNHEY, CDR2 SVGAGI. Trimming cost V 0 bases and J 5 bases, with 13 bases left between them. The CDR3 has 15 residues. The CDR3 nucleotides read TGTGCCAGCAGTTACTCGACGGGGGTCAGAACTGAAGCTTTCTTT. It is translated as CASSYSTGVRTEAFF.

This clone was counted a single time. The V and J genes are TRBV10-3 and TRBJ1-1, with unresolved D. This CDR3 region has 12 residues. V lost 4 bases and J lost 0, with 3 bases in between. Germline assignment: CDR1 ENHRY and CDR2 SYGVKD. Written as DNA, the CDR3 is TGTGCCATCAGTGGGGTGAACACTGAAGCTTTCTTT. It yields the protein CAISGVNTEAFF.

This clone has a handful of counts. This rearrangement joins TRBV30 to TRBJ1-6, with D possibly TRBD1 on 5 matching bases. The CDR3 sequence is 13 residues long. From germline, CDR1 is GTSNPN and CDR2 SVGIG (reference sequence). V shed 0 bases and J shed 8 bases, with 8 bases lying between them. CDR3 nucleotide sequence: TGTGCCTGGAGTGTCGGGGGGGATTCACCCCTCCACTTT. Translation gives CAWSVGGDSPLHF.

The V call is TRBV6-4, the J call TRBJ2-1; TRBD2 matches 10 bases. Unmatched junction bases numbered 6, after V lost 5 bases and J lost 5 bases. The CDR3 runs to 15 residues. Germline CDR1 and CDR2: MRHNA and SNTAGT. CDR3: CASSLLAGSDNEQFF. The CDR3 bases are TGTGCCAGCAGTCTACTAGCGGGAAGTGACAATGAGCAGTTCTTC.

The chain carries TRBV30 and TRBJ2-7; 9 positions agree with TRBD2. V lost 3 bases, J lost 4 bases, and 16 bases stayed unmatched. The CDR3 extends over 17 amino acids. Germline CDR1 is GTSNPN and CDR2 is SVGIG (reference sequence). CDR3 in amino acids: CAWSPPAGREGHYEQYF. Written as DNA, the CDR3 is TGTGCCTGGAGCCCACCGGCGGGGCGGGAGGGCCATTACGAGCAGTACTTC. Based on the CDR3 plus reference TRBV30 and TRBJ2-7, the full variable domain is SQTIHQWPATLVQPVGSPLSLECTVEGTSNPNLYWYRQAAGRGLQLLFYSVGIGQISSEVPQNLSASRPQDRQFILSSKKLLLSDSGFYLCAWSPPAGREGHYEQYFGPGTRLTVT.

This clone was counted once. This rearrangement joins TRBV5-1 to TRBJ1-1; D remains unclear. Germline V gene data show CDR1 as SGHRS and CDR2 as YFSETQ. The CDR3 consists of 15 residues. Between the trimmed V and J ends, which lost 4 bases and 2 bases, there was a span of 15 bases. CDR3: CASSGPGVLNTEAFF. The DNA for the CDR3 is TGCGCCAGCAGCGGACCGGGCGTATTAAACACTGAAGCTTTCTTT.

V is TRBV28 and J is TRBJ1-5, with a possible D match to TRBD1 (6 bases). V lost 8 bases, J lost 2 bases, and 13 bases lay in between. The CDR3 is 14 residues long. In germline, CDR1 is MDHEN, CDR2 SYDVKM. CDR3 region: CASWRGYGNQPQHF. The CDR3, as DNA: TGTGCCAGCTGGAGGGGGTACGGCAATCAGCCCCAGCATTTT.

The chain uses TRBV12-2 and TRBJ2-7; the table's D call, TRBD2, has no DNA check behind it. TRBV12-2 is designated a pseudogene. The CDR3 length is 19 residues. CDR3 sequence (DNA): TGTGCAAGTCGCTTAGCGCCGGGACTAGCGTTTGGGAGCTCCTACGAGCAGTACTTC. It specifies CASRLAPGLAFGSSYEQYF.

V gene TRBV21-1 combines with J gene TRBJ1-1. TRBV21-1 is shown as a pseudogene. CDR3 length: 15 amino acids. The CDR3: CASSKALRGAGEAFF. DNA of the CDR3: TGTGCCAGCAGCAAAGCCTTGAGGGGGGCCGGTGAAGCTTTCTTT.

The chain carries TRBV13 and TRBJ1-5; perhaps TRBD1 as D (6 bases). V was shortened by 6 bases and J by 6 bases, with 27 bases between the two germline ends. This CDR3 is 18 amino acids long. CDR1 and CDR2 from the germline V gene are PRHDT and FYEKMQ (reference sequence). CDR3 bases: TGTGCCAGCAGTCGATGGGGAACAGGGCCGCGTCGAATTCAGCCCCAGCATTTT. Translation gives CASSRWGTGPRRIQPQHF.

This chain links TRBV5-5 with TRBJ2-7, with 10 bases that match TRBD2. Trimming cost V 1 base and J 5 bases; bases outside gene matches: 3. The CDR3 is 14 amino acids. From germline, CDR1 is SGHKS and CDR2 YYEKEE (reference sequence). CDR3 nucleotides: TGTGCCAGCAGCTTGTCTAGCGGGAGCCACGAGCAGTACTTC. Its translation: CASSLSSGSHEQYF.

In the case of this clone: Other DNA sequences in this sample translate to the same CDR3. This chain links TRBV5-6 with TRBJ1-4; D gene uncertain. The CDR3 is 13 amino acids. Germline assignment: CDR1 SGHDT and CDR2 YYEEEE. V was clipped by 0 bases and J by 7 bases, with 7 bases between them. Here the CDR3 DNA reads TGTGCCAGCAGCTTGGTCCGGGGTGAAAAACTGTTTTTT. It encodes CASSLVRGEKLFF.

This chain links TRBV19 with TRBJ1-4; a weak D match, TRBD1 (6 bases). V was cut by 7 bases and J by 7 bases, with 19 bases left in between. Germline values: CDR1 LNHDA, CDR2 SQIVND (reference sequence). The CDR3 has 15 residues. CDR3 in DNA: TGTGCCAGTACCCCTCTACAGGGTTCAGGTGAAAAACTGTTTTTT. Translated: CASTPLQGSGEKLFF.

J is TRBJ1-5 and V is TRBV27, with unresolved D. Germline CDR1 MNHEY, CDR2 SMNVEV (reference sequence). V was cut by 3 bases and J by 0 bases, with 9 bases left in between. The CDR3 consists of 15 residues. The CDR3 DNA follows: TGTGCCAGCAGTTTCGGATTGGGTAGCAATCAGCCCCAGCATTTT. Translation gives CASSFGLGSNQPQHF.

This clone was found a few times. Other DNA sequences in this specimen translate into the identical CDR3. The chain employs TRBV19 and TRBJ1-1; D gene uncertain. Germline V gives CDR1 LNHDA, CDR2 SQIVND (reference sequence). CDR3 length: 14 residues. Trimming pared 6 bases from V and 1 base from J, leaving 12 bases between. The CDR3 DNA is TGTGCCAGTAGGCCAGAGGTCCGGAACACTGAAGCTTTCTTT. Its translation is CASRPEVRNTEAFF.

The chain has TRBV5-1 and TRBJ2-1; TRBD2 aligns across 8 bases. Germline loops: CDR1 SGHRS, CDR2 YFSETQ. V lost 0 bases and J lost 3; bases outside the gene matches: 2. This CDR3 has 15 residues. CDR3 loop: CASSLVAGGYNEQFF. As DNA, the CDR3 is TGCGCCAGCAGCTTGGTTGCGGGGGGCTACAATGAGCAGTTCTTC.

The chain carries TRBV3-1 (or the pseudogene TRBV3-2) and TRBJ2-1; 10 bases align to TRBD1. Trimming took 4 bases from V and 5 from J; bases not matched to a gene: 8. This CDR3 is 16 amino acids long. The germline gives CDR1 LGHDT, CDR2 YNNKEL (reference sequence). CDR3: CASSPSDRGRNNEQFF. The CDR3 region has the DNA TGTGCCAGCAGCCCCTCGGACAGGGGGAGAAACAATGAGCAGTTCTTC.

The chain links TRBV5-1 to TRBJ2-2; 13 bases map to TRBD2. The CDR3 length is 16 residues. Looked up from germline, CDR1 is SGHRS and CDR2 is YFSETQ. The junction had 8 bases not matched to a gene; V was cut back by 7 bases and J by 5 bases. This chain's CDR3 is CASGRLAGGGTGELFF. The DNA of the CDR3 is TGCGCCAGCGGTAGACTAGCGGGAGGTGGAACCGGGGAGCTGTTTTTT.

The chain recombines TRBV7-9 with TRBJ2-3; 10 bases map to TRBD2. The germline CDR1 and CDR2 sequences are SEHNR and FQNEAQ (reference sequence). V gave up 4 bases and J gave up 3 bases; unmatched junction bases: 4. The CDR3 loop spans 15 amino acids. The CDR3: CASSSTSGPTDTQYF. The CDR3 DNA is TGTGCCAGCAGCTCGACTAGCGGGCCTACAGATACGCAGTATTTT.